This TCR beta chain appears in the sequencing data of a study of siplizumab effects on memory and regulatory T cells. Study observations and caveats: Whether proliferating Tregs in siplizumab cultures suppress was not functionally confirmed. Sequences below about 10^-5 frequency were poorly captured, and few alloreactive clones mapped to unstimulated subsets.

V was cut by 1 base and J by 1 base, with 10 bases left in between. Germline V gene data show CDR1 as SEHNR and CDR2 as FQNEAQ (reference sequence). The CDR3 has 15 amino acids. Donor pairs, a few in total, had unstimulated naive, memory, effector memory and TEMRA subsets sequenced. Per sample, 80,000 to 100,000 TCR templates underwent assay. Produced via immunoSEQ multiplex PCR; TCRdb's table is partial and in-frame only. The table lists over 50,000 clones, approximately 82% of them singletons. In the case of this clone: What it recognizes is unknown.

The TCR originated in a human donor in good health. The V gene is TRBV7-9, the J gene TRBJ2-5; D uncertain. Sequenced material: memory CD4+ T cells sorted from blood. This chain's CDR3 is CASSLVYSLQETQYF. In DNA form, the CDR3 reads TGTGCCAGCAGCTTAGTCTACAGTCTCCAAGAGACCCAGTACTTC.